These 7 T cell receptor beta chains were sequenced from one sample in a study of PD-L1 blockade in urothelial cancer. Specified time point: peripheral blood 6 weeks after treatment start. The data were produced by immunoSEQ multiplex PCR, yet TCRdb's version contains in-frame clones alone and is incomplete. The sample lists some 110,000 clones; around 89% were seen once. Sample: PBMCs, taken around atezolizumab (anti-PD-L1) treatment. Every receptor here comes from a man in his sixties with urothelial cancer.

This sequence joins TRBV10-1 and TRBJ2-7; 13 bases map to TRBD2. The CDR3 is 15 residues long. Germline-derived CDR1 and CDR2 are WNHNN and SYGVQD (reference sequence). Losses at the gene ends were 4 bases for V and 7 bases for J; bases not matched to a gene: 7. CDR3 region: CASSAGTSGIWEQYF. CDR3 coding DNA: TGCGCCAGCAGTGCGGGGACTAGCGGGATTTGGGAGCAGTACTTC.

About this clone itself: Other DNA sequences in this sample translate to the same CDR3. The chain combines TRBV2 with TRBJ1-5; weak D call: TRBD1 (6 bases). V was pared by 4 bases and J by 4 bases, with 8 bases between. The CDR3 runs 13 residues. Germline lookup yields CDR1 SNHLY and CDR2 FYNNEI. The DNA for the CDR3 is TGTGCCAGCAGTGGAACAGGGAATCAGCCCCAGCATTTT. Its translation is CASSGTGNQPQHF.

The J gene is TRBJ1-1, the V gene TRBV5-4; D possibly corresponds to TRBD1 (6 bases). From germline, CDR1 is SGHNT and CDR2 YYREEE (reference sequence). With 1 base removed from V and 5 bases from J, the gap between germline ends came to 9 bases. The CDR3 contains 13 residues. The CDR3 reads CASSLRGGTEAFF. CDR3 nucleotides: TGTGCCAGCAGCTTGAGGGGGGGAACTGAAGCTTTCTTT.

The chain recombines TRBV7-2 with TRBJ1-3; D possibly corresponds to TRBD1 (6 bases). The germline V and J ends were trimmed by 5 bases and 3 bases, with 14 bases remaining between them. CDR3 length equals 15 residues. CDR1 is SGHTA and CDR2 is FQGNSA in the germline V gene. CDR3 DNA: TGTGCCAGCAGCCCCCAAGGGGGAATTGGAAACACCATATATTTT. Residues: CASSPQGGIGNTIYF.

The rearrangement links TRBV29-1 to TRBJ2-5, with D perhaps matching TRBD1 (6 bases). CDR1 and CDR2 from the germline V gene are SQVTM and ANQGSEA. CDR3 size: 17 residues. Trimming removed 7 bases from V and 6 bases from J, with 30 bases in between. CDR3 residues: CSATLLPVATGRKTQYF. The DNA for the CDR3 is TGCAGCGCCACCCTGCTGCCCGTAGCAACAGGGAGAAAGACCCAGTACTTC.

Of note for this clone: Relative to the germline gene, one junction end is altered; a read error may explain this. V is TRBV6-1 and J is TRBJ2-1, with D unclear. The length of the CDR3 is 12 residues. Germline-derived CDR1 and CDR2 are MNHNS and SASEGT. The CDR3 here is CASSENNFQVIF. As DNA, the CDR3 is TGTGCCAGCAGTGAAAATAACTTTCAGGTGATCTTC.

The chain employs TRBV6-5 and TRBJ1-1, with D perhaps matching TRBD1 (6 bases). V dropped 2 bases and J dropped 13 bases, with 20 bases sitting between them. CDR1 and CDR2 (germline): MNHEY, SVGAGI. This CDR3 contains 14 residues. The CDR3 is CASSYKLDSSPSFF. CDR3 sequence (DNA): TGTGCCAGCAGTTACAAACTGGACAGTTCCCCAAGTTTCTTT.